This T cell receptor (beta chain) appears in the sequencing data of a study of vaccination and CD4 T cells after COVID-19. From germline, CDR1 is ENHRY and CDR2 SYGVKD. The V gene lost 8 bases and the J gene lost 5 bases, with 10 bases spanning the gap. The CDR3 is 12 residues long. As to treatment: approximately nine-day PBMC culture with coronavirus spike peptide pools or control peptides (ViraFEST assay). Cultured CD4+ T cell DNA underwent sequencing with the Oncomine TCR Beta short-read assay. TCRdb ran MiXCR on the PCR reads and lists one entry per CDR3 protein. The sample has 22,000 or so distinct CDR3 sequences, approximately 32% seen once; the top ten hold 9.5% to 15%. General study findings and limits: Looking at convalescent patients, 304 of their 307 vaccine-specific clones were spike mono-reactive.

This clonotype appeared a few times. Its antigen is currently unknown. The chain uses TRBV10-3 and TRBJ2-1; D assignment may be TRBD1 or TRBD2 (5 bases each). The sample consisted of cultured CD4+ T cells from blood. The sequence came from a human donor with COVID-19. In DNA, the CDR3 is TGTGCCATCGAGGGGAATCACAATGAGCAGTTCTTC. It is translated as CAIEGNHNEQFF.